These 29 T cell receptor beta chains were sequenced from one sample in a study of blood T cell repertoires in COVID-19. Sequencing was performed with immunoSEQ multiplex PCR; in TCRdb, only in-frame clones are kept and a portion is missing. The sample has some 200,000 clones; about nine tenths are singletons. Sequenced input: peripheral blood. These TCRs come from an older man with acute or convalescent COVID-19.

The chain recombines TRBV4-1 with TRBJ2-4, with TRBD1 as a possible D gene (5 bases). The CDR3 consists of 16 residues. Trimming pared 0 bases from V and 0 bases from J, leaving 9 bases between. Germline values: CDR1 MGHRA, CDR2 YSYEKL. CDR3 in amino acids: CASSQDRTIAKNIQYF. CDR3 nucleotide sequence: TGCGCCAGCAGCCAAGATCGGACAATAGCCAAAAACATTCAGTACTTC.

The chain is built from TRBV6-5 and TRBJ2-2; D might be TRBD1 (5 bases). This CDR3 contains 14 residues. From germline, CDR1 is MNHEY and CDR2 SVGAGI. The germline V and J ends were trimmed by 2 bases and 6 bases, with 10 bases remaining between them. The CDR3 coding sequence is TGTGCCAGCAGTTACGCACCAGGGTCCGGGGAGCTGTTTTTT. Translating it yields CASSYAPGSGELFF.

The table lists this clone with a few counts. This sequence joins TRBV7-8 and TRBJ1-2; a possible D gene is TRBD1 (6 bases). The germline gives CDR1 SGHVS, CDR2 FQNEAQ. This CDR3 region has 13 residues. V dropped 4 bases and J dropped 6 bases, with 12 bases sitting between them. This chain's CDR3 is CASSSNYRDGYTF. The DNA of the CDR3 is TGTGCCAGCAGCTCAAACTACAGGGATGGCTACACCTTC.

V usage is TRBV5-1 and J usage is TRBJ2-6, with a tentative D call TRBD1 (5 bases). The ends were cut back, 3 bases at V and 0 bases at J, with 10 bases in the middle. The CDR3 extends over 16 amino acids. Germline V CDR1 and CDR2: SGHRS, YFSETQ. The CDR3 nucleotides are TGCGCCAGCAGCTCCGGACACAACTCTGGGGCCAACGTCCTGACTTTC. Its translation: CASSSGHNSGANVLTF.

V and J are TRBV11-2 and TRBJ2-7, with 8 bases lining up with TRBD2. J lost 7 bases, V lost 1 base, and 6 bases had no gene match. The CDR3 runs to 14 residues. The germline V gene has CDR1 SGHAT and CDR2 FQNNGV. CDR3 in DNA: TGTGCCAGCAGCTTAGTTAGCGGGATAGGGGAGCAGTACTTC. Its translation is CASSLVSGIGEQYF.

The CDR3 DNA sequence: TGTGCCAGCAGTCAGCGGCCAGGGGGTAATGAAAAACTGTTTTTT. The encoded protein is CASSQRPGGNEKLFF. This sequence joins TRBV6-5 and TRBJ1-4, with TRBD1 identical over 7 bases. In germline, CDR1 is MNHEY, CDR2 SVGAGI. The CDR3 sequence is 15 residues long. V was pared by 5 bases and J by 4 bases, with 7 bases of the junction left unmatched.

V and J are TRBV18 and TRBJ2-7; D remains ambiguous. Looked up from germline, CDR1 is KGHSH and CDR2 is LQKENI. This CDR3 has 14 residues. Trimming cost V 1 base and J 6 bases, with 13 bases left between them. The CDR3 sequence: CASSPRAEISEQYV. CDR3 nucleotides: TGTGCCAGCTCACCACGGGCAGAAATTAGCGAGCAGTACGTC.

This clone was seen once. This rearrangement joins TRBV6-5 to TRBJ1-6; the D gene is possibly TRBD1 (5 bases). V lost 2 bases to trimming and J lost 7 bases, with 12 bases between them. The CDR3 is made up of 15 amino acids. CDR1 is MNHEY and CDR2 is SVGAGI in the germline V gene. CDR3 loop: CASSYGGRANSPLHF. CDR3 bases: TGTGCCAGCAGTTACGGCGGCAGGGCCAATTCACCCCTCCACTTT.

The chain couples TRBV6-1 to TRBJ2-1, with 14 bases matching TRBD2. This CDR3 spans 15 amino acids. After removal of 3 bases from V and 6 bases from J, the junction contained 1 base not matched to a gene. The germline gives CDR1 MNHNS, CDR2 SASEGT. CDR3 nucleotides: TGTGCCAGCAGTGAGGGGACTAGCGGGAGCAATGAGCAGTTCTTC. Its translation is CASSEGTSGSNEQFF.

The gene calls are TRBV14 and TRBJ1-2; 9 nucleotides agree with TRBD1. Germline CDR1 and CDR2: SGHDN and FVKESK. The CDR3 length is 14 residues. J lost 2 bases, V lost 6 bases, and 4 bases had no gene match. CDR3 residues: CASRRTGANYGYTF. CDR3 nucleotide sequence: TGTGCCAGCAGACGGACAGGGGCAAACTATGGCTACACCTTC.

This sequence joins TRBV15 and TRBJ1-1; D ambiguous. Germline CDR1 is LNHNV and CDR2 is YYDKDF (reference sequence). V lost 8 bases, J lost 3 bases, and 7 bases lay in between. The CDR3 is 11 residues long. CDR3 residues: CATSTDTEAFF. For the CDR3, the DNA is TGTGCCACCTCAACAGACACTGAAGCTTTCTTT.

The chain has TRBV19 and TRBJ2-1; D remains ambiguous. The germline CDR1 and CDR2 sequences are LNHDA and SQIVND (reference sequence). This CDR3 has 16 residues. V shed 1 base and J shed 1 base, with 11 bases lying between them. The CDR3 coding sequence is TGTGCCAGTAGTATAGCTACCCGGGTGTCCTACAATGAGCAGTTCTTC. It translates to CASSIATRVSYNEQFF.

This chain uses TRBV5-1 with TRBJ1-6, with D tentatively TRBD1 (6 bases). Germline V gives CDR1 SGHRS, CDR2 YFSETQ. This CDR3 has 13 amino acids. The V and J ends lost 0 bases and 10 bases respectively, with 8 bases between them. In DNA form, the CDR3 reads TGCGCCAGCAGCTTGGGACAGGACTCACCCCTCCACTTT. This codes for CASSLGQDSPLHF.

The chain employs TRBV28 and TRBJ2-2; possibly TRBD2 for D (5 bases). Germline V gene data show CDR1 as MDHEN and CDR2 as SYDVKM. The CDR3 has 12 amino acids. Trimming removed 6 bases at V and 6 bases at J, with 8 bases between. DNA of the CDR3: TGTGCCAGCAGGATTAGCGCCGGGGAGCTGTTTTTT. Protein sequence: CASRISAGELFF.

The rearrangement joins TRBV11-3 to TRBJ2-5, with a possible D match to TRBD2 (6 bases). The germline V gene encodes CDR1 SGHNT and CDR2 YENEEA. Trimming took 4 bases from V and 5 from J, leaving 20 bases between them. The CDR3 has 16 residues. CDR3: CASSSDSIYGGETQYF. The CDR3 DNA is TGTGCCAGCAGCTCCGATAGCATATATGGAGGGGAGACCCAGTACTTC.

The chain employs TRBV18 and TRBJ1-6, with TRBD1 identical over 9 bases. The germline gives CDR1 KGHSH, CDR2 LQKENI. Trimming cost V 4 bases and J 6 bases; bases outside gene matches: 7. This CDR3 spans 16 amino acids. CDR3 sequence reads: CASSLQGALGNSPLHF. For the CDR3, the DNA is TGTGCCAGCTCACTACAGGGGGCCCTGGGTAATTCACCCCTCCACTTT. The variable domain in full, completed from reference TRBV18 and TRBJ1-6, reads NAGVMQNPRHLVRRRGQEARLRCSPMKGHSHVYWYRQLPEEGLKFMVYLQKENIIDESGMPKERFSAEFPKEGPSILRIQQVVRGDSAAYFCASSLQGALGNSPLHFGNGTRLTVT.

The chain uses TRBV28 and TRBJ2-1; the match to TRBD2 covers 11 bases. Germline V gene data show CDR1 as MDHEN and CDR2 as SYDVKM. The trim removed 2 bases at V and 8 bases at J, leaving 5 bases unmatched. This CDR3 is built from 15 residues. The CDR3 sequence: CASSLVSGRVDEQFF. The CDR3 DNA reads TGTGCCAGCAGTTTAGTTAGCGGGAGGGTGGATGAGCAGTTCTTC.

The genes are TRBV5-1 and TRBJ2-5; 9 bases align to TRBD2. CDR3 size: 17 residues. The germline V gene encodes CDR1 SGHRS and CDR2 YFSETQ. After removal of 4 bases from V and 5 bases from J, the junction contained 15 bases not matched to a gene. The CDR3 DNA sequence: TGCGCCAGCAGCGTGAACCCGGCCGGGACTAGCATGGAGACCCAGTACTTC. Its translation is CASSVNPAGTSMETQYF.

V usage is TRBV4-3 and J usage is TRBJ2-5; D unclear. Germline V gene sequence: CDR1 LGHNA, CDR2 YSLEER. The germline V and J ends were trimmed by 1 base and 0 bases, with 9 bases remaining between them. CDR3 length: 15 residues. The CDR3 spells CASSQGVGDQETQYF. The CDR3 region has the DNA TGCGCCAGCAGCCAAGGGGTAGGAGACCAAGAGACCCAGTACTTC.

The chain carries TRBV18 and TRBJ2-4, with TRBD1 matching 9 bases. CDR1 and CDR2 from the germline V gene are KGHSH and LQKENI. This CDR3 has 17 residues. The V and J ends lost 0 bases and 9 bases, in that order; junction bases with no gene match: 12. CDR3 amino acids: CASSPPLGQGREGIQYF. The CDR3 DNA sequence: TGTGCCAGCTCACCACCGCTGGGACAGGGTAGGGAAGGCATTCAGTACTTC.

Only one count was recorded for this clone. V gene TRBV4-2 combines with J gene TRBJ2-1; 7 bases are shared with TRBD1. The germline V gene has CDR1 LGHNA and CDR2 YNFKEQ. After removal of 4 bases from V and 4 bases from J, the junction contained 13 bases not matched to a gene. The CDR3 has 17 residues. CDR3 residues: CASSRYGQVTPYNEQFF. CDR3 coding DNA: TGTGCCAGCAGCCGCTACGGACAGGTCACGCCTTACAATGAGCAGTTCTTC.

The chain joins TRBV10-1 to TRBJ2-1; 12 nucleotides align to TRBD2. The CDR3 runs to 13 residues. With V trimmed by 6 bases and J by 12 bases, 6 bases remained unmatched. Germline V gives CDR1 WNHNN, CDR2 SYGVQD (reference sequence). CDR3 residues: CASSEGLAGRQFF. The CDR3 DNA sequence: TGCGCCAGCAGCGAAGGACTAGCGGGAAGGCAGTTCTTC.

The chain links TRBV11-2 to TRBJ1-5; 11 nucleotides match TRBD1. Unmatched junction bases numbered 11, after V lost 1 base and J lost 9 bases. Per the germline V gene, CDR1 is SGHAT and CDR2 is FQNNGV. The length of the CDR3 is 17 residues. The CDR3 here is CASSLATGQGEVMPQHF. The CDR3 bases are TGTGCCAGCAGCTTAGCGACGGGACAGGGGGAAGTGATGCCCCAGCATTTT.

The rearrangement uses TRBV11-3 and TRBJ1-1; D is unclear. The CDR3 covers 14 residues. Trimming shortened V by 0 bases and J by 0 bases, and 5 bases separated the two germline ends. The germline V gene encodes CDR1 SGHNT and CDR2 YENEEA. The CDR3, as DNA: TGTGCCAGCAGCTTAGAGAGAGTGAACACTGAAGCTTTCTTT. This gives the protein CASSLERVNTEAFF.

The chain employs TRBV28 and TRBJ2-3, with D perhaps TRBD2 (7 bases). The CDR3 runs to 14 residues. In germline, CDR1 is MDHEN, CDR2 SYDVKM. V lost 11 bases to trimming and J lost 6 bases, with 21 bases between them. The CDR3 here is CAHSTGGSPDTQYF. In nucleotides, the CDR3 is TGTGCCCACTCCACGGGGGGCTCCCCTGATACGCAGTATTTT.

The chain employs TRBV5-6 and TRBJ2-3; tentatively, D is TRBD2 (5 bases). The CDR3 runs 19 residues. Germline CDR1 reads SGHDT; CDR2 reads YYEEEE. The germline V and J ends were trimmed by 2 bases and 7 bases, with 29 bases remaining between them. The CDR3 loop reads CASSLMRFGRGAPTYTQYF. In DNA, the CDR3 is TGTGCCAGCAGCTTAATGCGTTTTGGTCGGGGAGCGCCGACGTATACGCAGTATTTT.

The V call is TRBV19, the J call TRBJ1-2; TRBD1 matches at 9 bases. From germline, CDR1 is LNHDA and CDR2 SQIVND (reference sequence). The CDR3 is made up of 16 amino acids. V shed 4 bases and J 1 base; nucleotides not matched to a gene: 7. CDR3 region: CASSKSGQGRNYGYTF. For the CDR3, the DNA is TGTGCCAGTAGTAAATCGGGACAGGGCCGTAACTATGGCTACACCTTC.

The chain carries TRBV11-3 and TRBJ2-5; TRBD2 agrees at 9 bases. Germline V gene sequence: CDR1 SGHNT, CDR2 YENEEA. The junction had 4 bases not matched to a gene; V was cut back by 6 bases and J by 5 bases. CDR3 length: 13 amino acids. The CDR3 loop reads CASRSSGTETQYF. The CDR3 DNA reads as TGTGCCAGCAGGTCTAGCGGGACGGAGACCCAGTACTTC.

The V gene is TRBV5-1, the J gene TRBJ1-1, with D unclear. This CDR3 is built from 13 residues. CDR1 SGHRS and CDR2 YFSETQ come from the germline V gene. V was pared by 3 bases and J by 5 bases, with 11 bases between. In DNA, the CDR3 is TGCGCCAGCAGCTACGCCCAGCGGACTGAAGCTTTCTTT. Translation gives CASSYAQRTEAFF.